This TCR beta chain was identified in a study of vaccination and CD4 T cells after COVID-19. Background on the study: Two doses of either BNT162b2 or mRNA-1273 vaccine were given to participants. Median time from COVID diagnosis to post-COVID sampling was about 14 weeks (35 to 161). Study-wide findings and caveats: Looking at convalescent patients, 304 of their 307 vaccine-specific clones were spike mono-reactive.

The Oncomine TCR Beta short-read assay was applied to DNA of cultured CD4+ T cells. TCRdb reprocessed the PCR reads with MiXCR, giving one entry per CDR3 protein. Here the sample spans fewer than 6,500 distinct CDR3 sequences, 18% being singletons. Concerning this clonotype itself: Its antigen is currently unknown.

This sample's treatment: approximately nine-day PBMC culture with coronavirus spike peptide pools or control peptides (ViraFEST assay). ViraFEST stimulated the growth of antigen-specific T cells using peptide pools and subsequently profiled their TCRs by sequencing. This receptor was identified in a human donor who had recovered from COVID-19. The sequenced material came from CD4+ T cells from blood, cultured in vitro.

CDR3 DNA sequence: TGTGCCAGCAGCTTAGTACCAAACACTGAAGCTTTCTTT. Translating it yields CASSLVPNTEAFF. The chain combines TRBV7-2 with TRBJ1-1; the D is unclear. The CDR3 loop spans 13 amino acids. Germline CDR1 is SGHTA and CDR2 is FQGNSA. V was cut by 1 base and J by 2 bases, with 5 bases left in between.